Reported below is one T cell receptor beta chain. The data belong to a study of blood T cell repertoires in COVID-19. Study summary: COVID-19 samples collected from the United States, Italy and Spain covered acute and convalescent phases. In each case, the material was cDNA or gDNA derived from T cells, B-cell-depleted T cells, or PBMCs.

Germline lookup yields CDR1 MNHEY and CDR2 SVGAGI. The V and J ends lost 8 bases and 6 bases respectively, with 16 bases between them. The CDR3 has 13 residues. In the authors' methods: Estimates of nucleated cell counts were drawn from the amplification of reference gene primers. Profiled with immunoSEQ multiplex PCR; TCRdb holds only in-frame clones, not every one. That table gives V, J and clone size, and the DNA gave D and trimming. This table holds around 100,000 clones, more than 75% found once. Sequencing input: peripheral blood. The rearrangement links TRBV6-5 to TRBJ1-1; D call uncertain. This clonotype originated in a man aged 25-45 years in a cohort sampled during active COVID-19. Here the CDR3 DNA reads TGTGCCAGCGAGGGTGCGTTCGGCGCTGAAGCTTTCTTT. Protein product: CASEGAFGAEAFF.